This record concerns one T cell receptor (beta chain) sequence. Its antigen is undetermined. The data derive from a study of a mutant IDH1 vaccine in newly diagnosed glioma. The ends were cut back, 0 bases at V and 3 bases at J, with 9 bases in the middle. In germline, CDR1 is LGHNA, CDR2 YNFKEQ. The CDR3 extends over 15 amino acids. Measured with immunoSEQ multiplex PCR; TCRdb has only the in-frame clones, and not every one. The table records about 56,000 clones, 60% to 80% of them present only once. Stated time point: week 47, end of study. Every vaccination contained 300 ug of the mutant IDH1 20-mer peptide and was paired with topical imiquimod.

The source of this sequence is a man in his fifties with glioma. This chain links TRBV4-2 with TRBJ2-1; D perhaps matches TRBD2 (6 bases). Here the sequenced sample was PBMCs, taken from a glioma patient whose treatment included an IDH1 peptide vaccine. The CDR3 loop reads CASSQDAGNYNEQFF. The CDR3 nucleotides read TGTGCCAGCAGCCAAGATGCGGGAAACTACAATGAGCAGTTCTTC.